Sequencing of this TCR beta chain was carried out in a study of T cell repertoires in cytomegalovirus infection. Overall study: The authors used CMV epitopes that were HLA-C-restricted (recently identified) and HLA-B-restricted (well studied).

CDR3 length: 11 amino acids. Trimming stripped 5 bases from V and 11 bases from J, with 12 bases between. The germline CDR1 and CDR2 sequences are SEHNR and FQNEAQ (reference sequence). MiXCR, run by TCRdb on the reads, gives a single entry per CDR3 protein. The table lists roughly 500,000 distinct CDR3 sequences, roughly 34% of them singletons, with 15% to 20% in the top ten. Overall study findings and caveats: The cumulative frequency of public TCR beta families distinguished individuals who carried CMV together with the relevant HLA. Clonotypes of TCR beta that were HLA-C-restricted and CMV-specific dominated the ex vivo response.

To note about this clonotype: What it binds is not known.

The origin of this receptor is a human donor in good health (CMV status not recorded). Some clones in this sample may be carry-over from other donors' samples. The V and J genes are TRBV7-9 and TRBJ1-1; TRBD1 might be the D (5 bases). The starting material was cultured PBMCs, obtained from culture after CMV antigen stimulation. The CDR3 reads CASSRDRGAFF. CDR3 sequence (DNA): TGTGCCAGCAGCCGTGACAGAGGGGCTTTCTTT.